These T cell receptor beta chains were read from a single sample in a study of PD-L1 blockade in urothelial cancer. The data were produced by immunoSEQ multiplex PCR, yet TCRdb's version contains in-frame clones alone and is incomplete. This table has 75,000 to 95,000 clones, 90% appearing once. Sequencing was performed on PBMCs, taken around atezolizumab (anti-PD-L1) treatment. These TCRs come from a man aged 55 to 70 with urothelial cancer. CDR3s include the opening cysteine and the closing phenylalanine or tryptophan. A D gene is named only where the DNA matches it firmly. Clone size is shown for a subset of rows, as once, few, many or a class of expanded clone.

len	j_gene	d_gene	v_gene	abundance	CDR3nt	CDR3aa
16	TRBJ2-7	TRBD2	TRBV4-3	-	TGCGCCAGCAGCCAAGATCCTAGCGGGAGGGTTTACGAGCAGTACTTC	CASSQDPSGRVYEQYF
17	TRBJ2-7	TRBD2	TRBV4-3	-	TGCGCCAGCAGCCAACTAGCTAGCGGGGGGGCACCCTACGAGCAGTACTTC	CASSQLASGGAPYEQYF
14	TRBJ2-3	TRBD2	TRBV7-3	-	TGTGCCAGCAGCTCTACTAGCGCCACAGATACGCAGTATTTT	CASSSTSATDTQYF
13	TRBJ2-5	-	TRBV7-3	-	TGTGCCAGCAGCTACCTGGCATCAGAGACCCAGTACTTC	CASSYLASETQYF
14	TRBJ2-7	-	TRBV5-6	-	TGTGCCAGCAGCTCGGGTCTCCGGAAAAACGAGCAGTACTTC	CASSSGLRKNEQYF
15	TRBJ1-5	TRBD1	TRBV5-1	-	TGCGCCAGCAGCTTGGAGACAGGGGGGTCTCAGCCCCAGCATTTT	CASSLETGGSQPQHF
15	TRBJ1-5	-	TRBV7-8	-	TGTGCCAGCAGCTTCGCGGGGTTAGGAAATCAGCCCCAGCATTTT	CASSFAGLGNQPQHF
12	TRBJ1-4	-	TRBV18	-	TGTGCCAGCTCAGAACAGGGCTCGGAACTGTTTTTT	CASSEQGSELFF
15	TRBJ2-3	-	TRBV5-1	-	TGCGCCACAGGGCGCACCGGGACACCGACAGATACGCAGTATTTT	CATGRTGTPTDTQYF
12	TRBJ2-5	-	TRBV5-1	-	TGCGCCAGCAGCTTCGAAAGCGAGACCCAGTACTTC	CASSFESETQYF
15	TRBJ2-5	TRBD2	TRBV2	-	TGTGCCAGCACTAAGGCTAGCGGGAGAGAAGAGACCCAGTACTTC	CASTKASGREETQYF
11	TRBJ1-2	-	TRBV20-1	once	TGCAGTGCTAGGCAGACTAGGGGCTACACCTTC	CSARQTRGYTF
14	TRBJ2-1	TRBD2	TRBV7-9	-	TGTGCCAGCAGCTCACCGGGACTAGCAGCTGAGCAGTTCTTC	CASSSPGLAAEQFF
13	TRBJ1-5	-	TRBV15	few	TGTGCCACCAGCAGTGACATCAATCAGCCCCAGCATTTT	CATSSDINQPQHF
16	TRBJ2-2	TRBD1	TRBV4-1	-	TGCGCCAGCAGCCGCTCCGGGACAGGGAATACCGGGGAGCTGTTTTTT	CASSRSGTGNTGELFF
13	TRBJ2-5	-	TRBV6-5	-	TGTGCCAGCAGTTACTCGAGTTGGGAGACCCAGTACTTC	CASSYSSWETQYF
14	TRBJ2-2	-	TRBV6-1	-	TGTGCCAGCAGTGAAGTCGGGAACACCGGGGAGCTGTTTTTT	CASSEVGNTGELFF
18	TRBJ2-3	TRBD2	TRBV6-4	-	TGTGCCAGCGGCCCGGTATTAGCGGGGGATCTAGCCACAGATACGCAGTATTTT	CASGPVLAGDLATDTQYF
11	TRBJ2-5	TRBD1	TRBV4-3	-	TGCGCCAGCTCAGGGGGAGAGACCCAGTACTTC	CASSGGETQYF
15	TRBJ1-4	-	TRBV10-3	-	TGTGCCATCAGTGAGTCCGGGGTTTCTAATGAAAAACTGTTTTTT	CAISESGVSNEKLFF
14	TRBJ1-2	-	TRBV9	-	TGTGCCAGCAGCGTAGCCCCGGGTAACTATGGCTACACCTTC	CASSVAPGNYGYTF
15	TRBJ1-2	TRBD1	TRBV19	few	TGTGCCAGTAGCCGGGACAGCAAGCCGGGCTATGGCTACACCTTC	CASSRDSKPGYGYTF
13	TRBJ2-5	-	TRBV4-1	-	TGCGCCAGCAGGCGGGACAGCCAAGAGACCCAGTACTTC	CASRRDSQETQYF
15	TRBJ1-1	TRBD1	TRBV18	-	TGTGCCAGCTCACCCGCCGGGACAGGGGACACTGAAGCTTTCTTT	CASSPAGTGDTEAFF
14	TRBJ2-1	TRBD2	TRBV11-1	-	TGTGCCAGCAGCCTCAGGACTAGCGGCGCTGAGCAGTTCTTC	CASSLRTSGAEQFF
17	TRBJ2-6	-	TRBV4-2	-	TGTGCCAGCAGCCAAGCCCTAGCGTACACTGGGGCCAACGTCCTGACTTTC	CASSQALAYTGANVLTF
17	TRBJ2-1	-	TRBV4-1	-	TGCGCCAGCAGCCAAGAGGGAGGAAGCAGCTCCTACAATGAGCAGTTCTTC	CASSQEGGSSSYNEQFF
17	TRBJ2-1	TRBD1	TRBV12-5	-	TGTGCTAGTGGTTTGGTACTGGGGACAGAGGCATACAATGAGCAGTTCTTC	CASGLVLGTEAYNEQFF
14	TRBJ2-1	-	TRBV5-1	-	TGCGCCAGCAGCTTGGTCCAGGGTCACAATGAGCAGTTCTTC	CASSLVQGHNEQFF
14	TRBJ1-5	-	TRBV18	-	TGTGCCAGCTCACCCGGGCGGGGTAATCAGCCCCAGCATTTT	CASSPGRGNQPQHF
15	TRBJ2-7	-	TRBV11-3	-	TGTGCCAGCAGCTTAGATGGGACTTTATCCTACGAGCAGTACTTC	CASSLDGTLSYEQYF
16	TRBJ2-2	TRBD1	TRBV4-3	-	TGCGCCAGCAGCCAAGGGACAGGGCATGGAGACGGGGAGCTGTTTTTT	CASSQGTGHGDGELFF
16	TRBJ2-2	TRBD2	TRBV18	-	TGTGCCAGCTCACCCTGGACTAGCGGGGTAACCGGGGAGCTGTTTTTT	CASSPWTSGVTGELFF
16	TRBJ2-7	TRBD2	TRBV7-2	-	TGTGCCAGCAGTCGTACATATGGCGGGAGTAATAACGAGCAGTACTTC	CASSRTYGGSNNEQYF
17	TRBJ2-1	TRBD2	TRBV6-1	-	TGTGCCAGCAGTGGCCGGGGAGCGGGAGTATTCTACAATGAGCAGTTCTTC	CASSGRGAGVFYNEQFF
15	TRBJ2-7	-	TRBV10-3	-	TGTGCCATCAGTGAGTCAATAGAAGGGAGTTACGAGCAGTACTTC	CAISESIEGSYEQYF
14	TRBJ1-4	-	TRBV7-9	-	TGTGCCAGCAGCTTAAGAGCGGCTAATGAAAAACTGTTTTTT	CASSLRAANEKLFF
14	TRBJ2-7	TRBD1	TRBV9	-	TGTGCCAGCAGTCAACAGGGGCAGACCTACGAGCAGTACTTC	CASSQQGQTYEQYF